Reported below is one T cell receptor (beta chain). Naive CD8 cells were CD45RO-negative, positively selected for CCR7, excluding terminally differentiated effector memory CD45RA+ cells. An assay was performed, and its level was deep. Original processing methods: Filtering was not the same, since immunoSEQ gave junction-only sequences without quality scores. Here immunoSEQ multiplex PCR was the method, and the copy in TCRdb shows in-frame clones only, minus some. That table is the source of V, J and clone size, and D and trimming were worked out from the DNA. The sample holds more than 600,000 clones, about 91% seen once. The CDR3 covers 12 residues. CDR1 SGHTS and CDR2 YDEGEE come from the germline V gene. Trimming pared 6 bases from V and 9 bases from J, leaving 13 bases between. The sample belongs to a study of shared clonotypes between healthy human individuals.

What was sequenced was naive CD8+ T cells sorted from blood. The chain has TRBV5-8 and TRBJ2-1; D remains unclear. The receptor comes from a man between 25 and 39 years old in good health. The chain's CDR3 is CASTPSSVEQFF. The CDR3 coding sequence is TGTGCCAGCACCCCTTCGAGTGTTGAGCAGTTCTTC.